This TCR delta chain was recovered during a study of gamma-delta T cells after stem cell transplantation. In this sample, this clone turned up a few times. TCRdb's listed protein matches a much larger clone and diverges from this DNA's translation at residue 5, likely through a read error; the protein shown comes from the DNA. The CDR3 sequence is 17 residues long. V trimming: 2 bases; J trimming: 0 bases; junction bases outside the gene matches: 7. The germline CDR1 and CDR2 sequences are GEAIGNYY and EKD. TCRdb used CATT to re-call clones from the RT-PCR reads. Of about 15,000 delta-chain clones in the sample, just under 9.5% are singletons; the top ten hold about two thirds.

The TCR was taken from a human donor. It is not recorded whose cells these are; they may come from a transplant donor. The chain carries TRDV2 and TRDJ1, with 11 nucleotides matching TRDD3. Sequenced: gamma-delta T cells. The CDR3 loop reads CACDSLGDTRDTDKLIF. In nucleotides, the CDR3 is TGTGCCTGTGACAGCCTGGGGGATACTAGGGACACCGATAAACTCATCTTT.